Below, 19 T cell receptor beta chains from the same sample are listed, as sequenced in a study of radiotherapy plus CTLA-4 blockade in lung cancer. The repertoire was sequenced with immunoSEQ multiplex PCR; TCRdb's copy has only in-frame clones and lacks some. The sample has approximately 80,000 clones, around 74% seen once. The sequencing here drew on peripheral blood, taken from a patient treated with radiotherapy plus ipilimumab. These receptors all stem from a human donor with non-small cell lung cancer whose response to radiotherapy plus ipilimumab could not be evaluated.

Here the CDR3 DNA reads TGTGCCATTCCCGGTCCGAACACTGAAGCTTTCTTT. Translated: CAIPGPNTEAFF. This chain links TRBV28 with TRBJ1-1; D call uncertain. Germline loops: CDR1 MDHEN, CDR2 SYDVKM. The CDR3 is 12 amino acids. The V gene lost 10 bases and the J gene lost 1 base, with 10 bases spanning the gap.

This chain links TRBV7-2 with TRBJ1-5; no clear D gene. This CDR3 region has 15 residues. V lost 3 bases to trimming and J lost 1 base, with 10 bases between them. The germline V gene encodes CDR1 SGHTA and CDR2 FQGNSA. This CDR3 reads CASSLGVRSNQPQHF. For the CDR3, the DNA is TGTGCCAGCAGCTTGGGCGTCAGGAGCAATCAGCCCCAGCATTTT.

This clone has a single count. The chain combines TRBV5-4 with TRBJ2-3, with 9 bases identical to TRBD2. Germline CDR1 reads SGHNT; CDR2 reads YYREEE (reference sequence). The CDR3 extends over 16 amino acids. V shed 3 bases and J 5 bases; nucleotides not matched to a gene: 10. The CDR3 loop reads CASSSAPGLAKDTQYF. Written as DNA, the CDR3 is TGTGCCAGCAGCTCCGCTCCGGGACTAGCAAAAGATACGCAGTATTTT.

The rearrangement uses TRBV5-1 and TRBJ2-7, with D unresolved. Looked up from germline, CDR1 is SGHRS and CDR2 is YFSETQ. The ends were cut back, 5 bases at V and 1 base at J, with 16 bases in the middle. The CDR3 totals 15 residues. The CDR3 here is CASRLSSWSSYEQYF. In DNA, the CDR3 is TGCGCCAGCAGGCTATCTAGTTGGTCTTCCTACGAGCAGTACTTC. Full variable domain (rest looked up from reference TRBV5-1 and TRBJ2-7): KAGVTQTPRYLIKTRGQQVTLSCSPISGHRSVSWYQQTPGQGLQFLFEYFSETQRNKGNFPGRFSGRQFSNSRSEMNVSTLELGDSALYLCASRLSSWSSYEQYFGPGTRLTVT.

Concerning this clone: One junction end does not reproduce the germline sequence, and a read error may be involved. The chain uses TRBV10-3 and TRBJ2-3, with D perhaps TRBD1 (5 bases). CDR3 size: 14 residues. Per germline, CDR1 ENHRY and CDR2 SYGVKD. This CDR3 is CAGAGQDLTDTQYF. The CDR3 DNA reads as TGTGCCGGGGCAGGGCAGGACCTCACAGATACACAGTATTTT.

The sample holds one count of this clone. V usage is TRBV2 and J usage is TRBJ2-7, with TRBD1 identical over 11 bases. The V gene end was trimmed by 6 bases and the J gene end by 2 bases; junction bases not matched to a gene: 9. CDR3 length: 16 residues. CDR1 SNHLY and CDR2 FYNNEI come from the germline V gene. CDR3 DNA sequence: TGTGCCAGCAGGCATCCGGGACAGGGGGTCCCCTACGAGCAGTACTTC. Translated: CASRHPGQGVPYEQYF.

The V and J genes are TRBV9 and TRBJ2-2; D uncertain. The CDR3 contains 15 residues. Trimming removed 1 base at V and 3 bases at J, with 10 bases between. Germline-derived CDR1 and CDR2 are SGDLS and YYNGEE. DNA of the CDR3: TGTGCCAGCAGCGTAAGAGACATGGACACCGGGGAGCTGTTTTTT. Its protein product is CASSVRDMDTGELFF. Variable domain in full (rest from reference TRBV9 and TRBJ2-2): DSGVTQTPKHLITATGQRVTLRCSPRSGDLSVYWYQQSLDQGLQFLIQYYNGEERAKGNILERFSAQQFPDLHSELNLSSLELGDSALYFCASSVRDMDTGELFFGEGSRLTVL.

The chain employs TRBV19 and TRBJ1-2; tentatively, D is TRBD1 (5 bases). Germline V CDR1 and CDR2: LNHDA, SQIVND (reference sequence). This CDR3 comprises 17 residues. The V end was cut by 6 bases, the J end by 6 bases, with 26 bases between. CDR3 DNA: TGTGCCAGTAGGACGCCGTTCAGGGCCATTGAATTAAATGGCTACACCTTC. Amino acid sequence: CASRTPFRAIELNGYTF.

This clone was counted a single time. CDR3 bases: TGTGCCAGCAGCGAACCACAGGGGCGAGAGACCCAGTACTTC. Its translation: CASSEPQGRETQYF. This chain uses TRBV7-8 with TRBJ2-5; 7 bases agree with TRBD1. V shed 5 bases, J shed 4 bases, and the junction held 7 bases outside the gene matches. Germline V lookup: CDR1 SGHVS, CDR2 FQNEAQ. CDR3 length equals 14 residues.

The V and J genes are TRBV4-1 and TRBJ2-7, with 7 bases that match TRBD1. Germline CDR1 and CDR2: MGHRA and YSYEKL. The V gene end was trimmed by 3 bases and the J gene end by 5 bases; junction bases not matched to a gene: 7. This CDR3 spans 14 amino acids. CDR3 sequence (DNA): TGCGCCAGCAGCCACCCAGACAGGGACCACGAGCAGTACTTC. Encoded protein: CASSHPDRDHEQYF.

The V gene is TRBV27, the J gene TRBJ1-4; possibly TRBD1 for D (5 bases). This CDR3 has 16 amino acids. V was cut by 6 bases and J by 8 bases, with 22 bases left in between. The germline V gene encodes CDR1 MNHEY and CDR2 SMNVEV (reference sequence). CDR3 nucleotides: TGTGCCAGCAGCTCGCCGAGGGGAGGTCGTCGGGAAAAACTGTTTTTT. Protein: CASSSPRGGRREKLFF.

CDR3 amino acids: CAWSGHNYGYTF. Written as DNA, the CDR3 is TGTGCCTGGTCGGGACACAACTATGGCTACACCTTC. This rearrangement joins TRBV30 to TRBJ1-2; the D gene is possibly TRBD1 (6 bases). With 5 bases removed from V and 2 bases from J, the gap between germline ends came to 9 bases. The CDR3 has 12 amino acids. Germline V gene lookup returns CDR1 GTSNPN and CDR2 SVGIG (reference sequence).

The V gene is TRBV5-1, the J gene TRBJ1-1, with TRBD1 matching over 10 bases. The CDR3 extends over 18 amino acids. The germline V gene encodes CDR1 SGHRS and CDR2 YFSETQ. Losses at the gene ends were 4 bases for V and 0 bases for J; bases not matched to a gene: 12. The CDR3 DNA is TGCGCCAGCAGCCGTAGACCCTGGACAGGGGGGATGAACACTGAAGCTTTCTTT. This codes for CASSRRPWTGGMNTEAFF.

In regard to this clone: The junction does not match germline at one end; this may be a read error. The V gene is TRBV5-6, the J gene TRBJ1-2, with TRBD1 as a possible D gene (6 bases). This CDR3 is 13 amino acids long. In germline, CDR1 is SGHDT, CDR2 YYEEEE. The CDR3 sequence is CASSSLSWTELLF. DNA for the CDR3: TGTGCCAGCAGCTCCCTCTCATGGACAGAGCTCCTCTTC.

The gene calls are TRBV5-1 and TRBJ1-1; 8 bases agree with TRBD1. The J segment lost 3 bases and the V segment lost 2 bases, leaving 3 bases of the junction unmatched. CDR1 is SGHRS, CDR2 YFSETQ, per germline. The CDR3 loop spans 14 amino acids. CDR3 bases: TGCGCCAGCAGCTTCCACAGGGGGGACACTGAAGCTTTCTTT. Translated: CASSFHRGDTEAFF.

The chain has TRBV21-1 and TRBJ1-1; the table's D gene call, TRBD1, was not cross checked with the DNA. TRBV21-1 is designated a pseudogene. This CDR3 is 15 amino acids long. This chain's CDR3 is CASSTGQAASTEAFF. The CDR3 DNA reads as TGTGCCAGCAGCACTGGACAGGCTGCGAGTACTGAAGCTTTCTTT.

The chain couples TRBV7-3 to TRBJ2-5, with TRBD2 matching 14 bases. CDR3 size: 17 residues. Germline lookup yields CDR1 SGHTA and CDR2 FQGTGA. V dropped 1 base and J dropped 1; count of bases not matched to a gene: 2. The chain's CDR3 is CASSLNGLAGGQETQYF. The CDR3 DNA sequence: TGTGCCAGCAGCTTAAACGGACTAGCGGGGGGCCAAGAGACCCAGTACTTC.

The chain links TRBV5-1 to TRBJ2-3; 10 bases align to TRBD2. The germline V gene has CDR1 SGHRS and CDR2 YFSETQ. The V segment lost 0 bases and the J segment 0 bases; nucleotides outside the gene matches: 4. This CDR3 spans 17 amino acids. The CDR3 bases are TGCGCCAGCAGCTTGGGCCATAGCGGGGGGAGCACAGATACGCAGTATTTT. It translates to CASSLGHSGGSTDTQYF.

This clone occurred a few times. V gene TRBV15 combines with J gene TRBJ2-3; TRBD2 agrees at 8 bases. Germline V gene sequence: CDR1 LNHNV, CDR2 YYDKDF (reference sequence). The CDR3 extends over 14 amino acids. The junction had 0 bases not matched to a gene; V was cut back by 0 bases and J by 4 bases. CDR3 DNA sequence: TGTGCCACCAGCAGAGACGGGGGGGCAGATACGCAGTATTTT. Encoded protein: CATSRDGGADTQYF. The whole variable domain, filled in from reference TRBV15 and TRBJ2-3, reads DAMVIQNPRYQVTQFGKPVTLSCSQTLNHNVMYWYQQKSSQAPKLLFHYYDKDFNNEADTPDNFQSRRPNTSFCFLDIRSPGLGDTAMYLCATSRDGGADTQYFGPGTRLTVL.